This is a list of T cell receptor beta chains from one sample in a study of CD8+ T cells in alopecia areata. This table comes from immunoSEQ multiplex PCR, and its TCRdb copy is limited to in-frame clones, with some not included. This sample yields roughly 110,000 clones, of which 56% are seen a single time; under 3.5% belongs to the top ten. This specimen consisted of CD4+ T cells sorted from blood, obtained at week 24, from a patient treated with tofacitinib. These receptors all come from a human donor with alopecia areata. The CDR3 runs from the conserved cysteine through the conserved F or W. Fields, in order: clone size, V gene, D gene, J gene, CDR3 DNA, CDR3 protein. D genes are given only for firm matches. Some rows have no size entry. The others give once, few or many, or a class for an expanded clone.

.	TRBV11-2	.	TRBJ1-3	TGTGCCAGCAGCTTAGGCCGCCAGGGATCTGGAAACACCATATATTTT	CASSLGRQGSGNTIYF
.	TRBV7-9	.	TRBJ1-4	TGTGCCAGCAGCAACACGCAGGGAAAACTGTTTTTT	CASSNTQGKLFF
.	TRBV28	.	TRBJ1-2	TGTGCCACCGGGAAGCCTTCGGAGGGCTACACCTTC	CATGKPSEGYTF
.	TRBV29-1	.	TRBJ2-1	TGCAGCGGGGCCGATTACGAGCAGTTCTTC	CSGADYEQFF
.	TRBV13	TRBD1	TRBJ2-1	TGTGCCAGCAGCCCAGGACAGGGCTCCTACAATGAGCAGTTCTTC	CASSPGQGSYNEQFF
few	TRBV19	.	TRBJ2-1	TGTGCCAGTAGTATTGAACCGGGTGAGCAGTTCTTC	CASSIEPGEQFF
once	TRBV27	.	TRBJ2-1	TGTGCCAGCAGTCTCAGGGGTCCTAGCTCCTACAATGAGCAGTTCTTC	CASSLRGPSSYNEQFF
.	TRBV13	.	TRBJ1-3	TGTGCCAGCAGCTTAGTCGTAACCTCTGGAAACACCATATATTTT	CASSLVVTSGNTIYF
.	TRBV6-5	TRBD1	TRBJ2-7	TGTGCCACAGCTTACCAGGACAGGGGTATCGAGCAGTACTTC	CATAYQDRGIEQYF
.	TRBV7-2	.	TRBJ2-5	TGTGCCAGCAGTCCCGAGATAGGGACTCAGTACTTC	CASSPEIGTQYF
.	TRBV10-3	TRBD1	TRBJ2-2	TGTGCCATCACCGGGACAGCGAACACCGGGGAGCTGTTTTTT	CAITGTANTGELFF
.	TRBV2	.	TRBJ2-2	TGTGCCAGCAGTGAAGCTTTGGGGTGGACCGGGGAGCTGTTTTTT	CASSEALGWTGELFF
.	TRBV5-1	.	TRBJ2-6	TGCGCCAGCAACGACGGGGCCAACGTCCTGACTTTC	CASNDGANVLTF
.	TRBV27	.	TRBJ1-2	TGTGCCAGCAGGCCAGAGGGGAGGGGGGGCTATGGCTACACCTTC	CASRPEGRGGYGYTF
.	TRBV2	TRBD1	TRBJ2-3	TGTGCCAGCAGGCGTCGACAGGGGCCGGGCACAGATACGCAGTATTTT	CASRRRQGPGTDTQYF
.	TRBV6-6	.	TRBJ1-1	TGTGCCAGCAGTGGGTTCAGGGAGACTGAAGCTTTCTTT	CASSGFRETEAFF
once	TRBV5-1	.	TRBJ2-7	TGCGCCAGCAGCTTGAAGGGGAACGAGCAGTACTTC	CASSLKGNEQYF
few	TRBV29-1	.	TRBJ2-7	TGCAGCGTTGTTTCGACTAGAAGCCGTCTCTCCTACGAGCAGTACTTC	CSVVSTRSRLSYEQYF
.	TRBV2	TRBD1	TRBJ2-5	TGTGCCTCAGACAGGGGGAGAGGCGAGACCCAGTACTTC	CASDRGRGETQYF
.	TRBV2	.	TRBJ2-1	TGTGCCAGCAGTGAAGGTCAGGTCGTGAATGAGCAGTTCTTC	CASSEGQVVNEQFF
.	TRBV5-1	TRBD1	TRBJ2-7	TGCGCCAGCAGCGCGGACAGGGGCGAGCAGTACTTC	CASSADRGEQYF
.	TRBV12-5	.	TRBJ1-2	TGTGCTAGTGGCTCAACCGGGGGCATGGGTGGCTACACCTTC	CASGSTGGMGGYTF
few	TRBV30	.	TRBJ2-5	TGTGCCTGGAGTGTAGGCGGAGGGGGAGAGACCCAGTACTTC	CAWSVGGGGETQYF
.	TRBV6-5	.	TRBJ1-1	TGTGCCAGCACCCAGGACGGAAGAAACACTGAAGCTTTCTTT	CASTQDGRNTEAFF
.	TRBV6-5	.	TRBJ1-1	TGTGCCAGCAGCCCGAGACCCAACACTGAAGCTTTCTTT	CASSPRPNTEAFF
few	TRBV9	.	TRBJ2-1	TGTGCCAGCAGCGTAGGCCCTAGCTCCTACAATGAGCAGTTCTTC	CASSVGPSSYNEQFF
few	TRBV29-1	.	TRBJ2-5	TGCAGCGCTATACAAGAGACCCAGTACTTC	CSAIQETQYF
few	TRBV21-1	.	TRBJ2-1	TGTGCCAGCAGCAAAGAGGGGACAGTATACAATGAGCAGTTCTTC	CASSKEGTVYNEQFF
once	TRBV25-1	.	TRBJ1-6	TGTGCCAGCAGTGAACCGCGGGGCGGCTTTAATTCACCCCTCCACTTT	CASSEPRGGFNSPLHF
few	TRBV27	.	TRBJ2-3	TGTGCCAGCCTGGGTAGCAGCACAGATACGCAGTATTTT	CASLGSSTDTQYF
.	TRBV7-2	.	TRBJ2-1	TGTGCCAGCCAGAAGACAGCGAGCTCCTACAATGAGCAGTTCTTC	CASQKTASSYNEQFF
.	TRBV4-1	.	TRBJ2-5	TGCGCCAGCAGCCAAGAGCATAAACTGGGGGGGACCCAGTACTTC	CASSQEHKLGGTQYF
few	TRBV2	.	TRBJ1-5	TGTGCCAGCACCGCGGGGCGTACTCAGCCCCAGCATTTT	CASTAGRTQPQHF
.	TRBV4-1	.	TRBJ1-2	TGCGCCAGCAGCCAATATGGACGGGAGGCTAGTGGCTACACCTTC	CASSQYGREASGYTF
few	TRBV10-3	.	TRBJ2-7	TGTGCCATCAGTGGACAGCCTTCCTCCTCCTACGAGCAGTACTTC	CAISGQPSSSYEQYF
.	TRBV28	.	TRBJ2-6	TGTGCCAGCAGCCCCCCTTCGACGGCCGGGGCCAACGTCCTGACTTTC	CASSPPSTAGANVLTF
.	TRBV7-9	.	TRBJ1-1	TGTGCCAGCAGCTTATCGGGGCCGTACGTAGCGGGGGTCGCTGAAGCTTTCTTT	CASSLSGPYVAGVAEAFF